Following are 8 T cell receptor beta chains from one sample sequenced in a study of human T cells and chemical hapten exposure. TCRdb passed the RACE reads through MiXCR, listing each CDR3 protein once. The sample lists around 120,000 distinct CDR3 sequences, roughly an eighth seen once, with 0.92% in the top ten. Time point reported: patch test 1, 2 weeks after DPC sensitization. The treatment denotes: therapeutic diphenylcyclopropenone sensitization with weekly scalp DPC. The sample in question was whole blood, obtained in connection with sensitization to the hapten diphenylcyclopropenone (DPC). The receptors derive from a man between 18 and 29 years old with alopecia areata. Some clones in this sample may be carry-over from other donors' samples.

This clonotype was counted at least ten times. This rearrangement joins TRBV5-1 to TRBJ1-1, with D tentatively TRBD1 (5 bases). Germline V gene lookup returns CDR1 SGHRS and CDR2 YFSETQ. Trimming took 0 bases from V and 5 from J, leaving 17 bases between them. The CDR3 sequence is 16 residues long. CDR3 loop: CASSLDWSGVRTEAFF. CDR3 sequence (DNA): TGCGCCAGCAGCTTGGATTGGTCGGGGGTTCGGACTGAAGCTTTCTTT.

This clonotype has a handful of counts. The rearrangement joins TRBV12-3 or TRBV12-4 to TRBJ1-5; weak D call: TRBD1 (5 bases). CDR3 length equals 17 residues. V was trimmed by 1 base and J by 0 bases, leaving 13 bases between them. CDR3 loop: CASSLGSGTYSNQPQHF. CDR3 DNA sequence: TGTGCCAGCAGTTTAGGTTCAGGGACCTATAGCAATCAGCCCCAGCATTTT.

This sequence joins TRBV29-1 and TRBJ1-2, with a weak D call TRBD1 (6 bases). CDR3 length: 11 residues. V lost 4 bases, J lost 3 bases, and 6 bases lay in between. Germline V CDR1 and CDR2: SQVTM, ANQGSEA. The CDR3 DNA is TGCAGCGTTGGACAGGACTATGGCTACACCTTC. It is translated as CSVGQDYGYTF.

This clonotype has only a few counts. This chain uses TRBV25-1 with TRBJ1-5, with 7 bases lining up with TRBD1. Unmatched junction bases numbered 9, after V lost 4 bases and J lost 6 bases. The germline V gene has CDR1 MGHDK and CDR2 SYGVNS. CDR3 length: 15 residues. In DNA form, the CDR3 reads TGTGCCAGCAGTGTTGACAGGGCTCCGGTTCAGCCCCAGCATTTT. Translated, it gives CASSVDRAPVQPQHF.

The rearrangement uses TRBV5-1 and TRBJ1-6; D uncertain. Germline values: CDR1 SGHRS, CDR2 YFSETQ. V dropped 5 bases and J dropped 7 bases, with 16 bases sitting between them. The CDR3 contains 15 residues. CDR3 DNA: TGCGCCAGCAGGTCTAATCATCAGGCGAATTCACCCCTCCACTTT. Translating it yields CASRSNHQANSPLHF.

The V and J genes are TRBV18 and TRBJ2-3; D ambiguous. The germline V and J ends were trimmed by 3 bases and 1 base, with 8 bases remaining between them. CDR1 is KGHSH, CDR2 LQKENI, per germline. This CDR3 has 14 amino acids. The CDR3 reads CASSPPRGTDTQYF. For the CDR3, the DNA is TGTGCCAGCTCACCTCCCCGCGGCACAGATACGCAGTATTTT. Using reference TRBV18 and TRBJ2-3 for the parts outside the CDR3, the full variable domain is NAGVMQNPRHLVRRRGQEARLRCSPMKGHSHVYWYRQLPEEGLKFMVYLQKENIIDESGMPKERFSAEFPKEGPSILRIQQVVRGDSAAYFCASSPPRGTDTQYFGPGTRLTVL.

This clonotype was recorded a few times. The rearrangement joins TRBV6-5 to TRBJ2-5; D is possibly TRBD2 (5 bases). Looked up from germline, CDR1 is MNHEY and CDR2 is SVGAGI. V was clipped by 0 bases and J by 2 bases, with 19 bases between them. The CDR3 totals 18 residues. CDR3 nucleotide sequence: TGTGCCAGCAGTTACTCGAGAGAGGGCACAGTCTCACAAGAGACCCAGTACTTC. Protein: CASSYSREGTVSQETQYF.

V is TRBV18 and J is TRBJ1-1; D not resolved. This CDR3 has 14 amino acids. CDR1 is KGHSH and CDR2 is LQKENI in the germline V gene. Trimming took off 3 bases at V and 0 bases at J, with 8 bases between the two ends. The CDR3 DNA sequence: TGTGCCAGCTCACCGTTCGTTGTGAACACTGAAGCTTTCTTT. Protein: CASSPFVVNTEAFF.